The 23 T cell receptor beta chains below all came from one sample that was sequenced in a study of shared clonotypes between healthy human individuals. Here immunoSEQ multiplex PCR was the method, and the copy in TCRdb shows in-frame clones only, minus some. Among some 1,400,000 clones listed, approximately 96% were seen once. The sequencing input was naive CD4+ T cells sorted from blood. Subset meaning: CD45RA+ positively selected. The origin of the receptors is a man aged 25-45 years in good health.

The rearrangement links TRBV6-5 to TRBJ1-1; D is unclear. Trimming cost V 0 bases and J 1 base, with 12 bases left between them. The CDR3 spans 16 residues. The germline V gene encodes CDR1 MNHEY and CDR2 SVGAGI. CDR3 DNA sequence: TGTGCCAGCAGTTACTCGATAATGGCGGCGAACACTGAAGCTTTCTTT. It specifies CASSYSIMAANTEAFF.

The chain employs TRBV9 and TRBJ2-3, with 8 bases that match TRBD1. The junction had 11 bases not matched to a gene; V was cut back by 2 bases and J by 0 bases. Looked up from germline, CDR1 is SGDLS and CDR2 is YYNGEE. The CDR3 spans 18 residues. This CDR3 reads CASSVGPQTGASTDTQYF. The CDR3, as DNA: TGTGCCAGCAGCGTTGGGCCCCAGACAGGGGCTAGCACAGATACGCAGTATTTT.

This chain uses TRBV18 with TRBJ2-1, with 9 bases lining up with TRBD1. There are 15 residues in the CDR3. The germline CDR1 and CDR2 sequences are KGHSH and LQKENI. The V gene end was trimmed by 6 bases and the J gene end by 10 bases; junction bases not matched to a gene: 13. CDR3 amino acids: CASSVCWTGDCEQFF. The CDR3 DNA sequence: TGTGCCAGCTCCGTTTGTTGGACAGGGGATTGCGAGCAGTTCTTC.

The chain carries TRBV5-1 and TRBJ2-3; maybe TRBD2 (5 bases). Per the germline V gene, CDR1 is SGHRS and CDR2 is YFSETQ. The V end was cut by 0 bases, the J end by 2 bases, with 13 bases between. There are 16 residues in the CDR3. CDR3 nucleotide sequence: TGCGCCAGCAGCTTGGGACTTGGTGGACTCACAGATACGCAGTATTTT. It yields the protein CASSLGLGGLTDTQYF.

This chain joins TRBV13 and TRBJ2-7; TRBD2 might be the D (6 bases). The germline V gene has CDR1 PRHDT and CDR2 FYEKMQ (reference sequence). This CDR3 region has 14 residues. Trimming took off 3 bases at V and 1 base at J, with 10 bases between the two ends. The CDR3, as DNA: TGTGCCAGCAGCTTTAGCGGTTATTCCTACGAGCAGTACTTC. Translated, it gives CASSFSGYSYEQYF.

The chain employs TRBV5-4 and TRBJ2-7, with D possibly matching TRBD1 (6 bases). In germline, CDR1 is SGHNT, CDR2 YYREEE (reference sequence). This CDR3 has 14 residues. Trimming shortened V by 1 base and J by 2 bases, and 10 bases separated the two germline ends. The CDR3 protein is CASSLNGGPYEQYF. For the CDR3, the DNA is TGTGCCAGCAGCTTGAATGGGGGCCCCTACGAGCAGTACTTC. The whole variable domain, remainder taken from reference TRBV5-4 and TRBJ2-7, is ETGVTQSPTHLIKTRGQQVTLRCSSQSGHNTVSWYQQALGQGPQFIFQYYREEENGRGNFPPRFSGLQFPNYSSELNVNALELDDSALYLCASSLNGGPYEQYFGPGTRLTVT.

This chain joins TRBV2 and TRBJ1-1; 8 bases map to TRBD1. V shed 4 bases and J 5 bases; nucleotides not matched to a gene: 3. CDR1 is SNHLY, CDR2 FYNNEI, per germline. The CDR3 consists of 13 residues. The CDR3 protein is CASSGQGRTEAFF. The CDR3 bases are TGTGCCAGCAGTGGACAGGGGAGGACTGAAGCTTTCTTT.

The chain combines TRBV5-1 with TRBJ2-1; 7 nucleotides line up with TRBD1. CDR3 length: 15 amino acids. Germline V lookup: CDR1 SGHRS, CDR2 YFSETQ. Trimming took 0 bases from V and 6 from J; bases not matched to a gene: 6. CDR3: CASSLGQGSSNEQFF. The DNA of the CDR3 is TGCGCCAGCAGCTTGGGACAGGGCAGTTCCAATGAGCAGTTCTTC.

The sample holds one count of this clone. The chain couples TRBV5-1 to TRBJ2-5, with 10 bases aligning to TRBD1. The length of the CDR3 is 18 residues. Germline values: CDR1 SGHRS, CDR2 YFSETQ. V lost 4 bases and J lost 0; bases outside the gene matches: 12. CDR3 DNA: TGCGCCAGCAGCCAAACACGGACAGGGGGATTAAACCAAGAGACCCAGTACTTC. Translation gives CASSQTRTGGLNQETQYF.

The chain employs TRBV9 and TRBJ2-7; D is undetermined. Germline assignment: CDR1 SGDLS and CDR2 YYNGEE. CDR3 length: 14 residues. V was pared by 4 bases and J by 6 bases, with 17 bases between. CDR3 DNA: TGTGCCAGCAGCCCCCGTACCGCCGGGTTCGAGCAGTACTTC. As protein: CASSPRTAGFEQYF.

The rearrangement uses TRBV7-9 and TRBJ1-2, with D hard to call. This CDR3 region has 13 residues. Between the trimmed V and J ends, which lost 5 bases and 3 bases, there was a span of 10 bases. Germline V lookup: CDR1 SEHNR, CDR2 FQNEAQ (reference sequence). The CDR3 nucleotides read TGTGCCAGCAGCCTGGATTACGACTATGGCTACACCTTC. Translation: CASSLDYDYGYTF.

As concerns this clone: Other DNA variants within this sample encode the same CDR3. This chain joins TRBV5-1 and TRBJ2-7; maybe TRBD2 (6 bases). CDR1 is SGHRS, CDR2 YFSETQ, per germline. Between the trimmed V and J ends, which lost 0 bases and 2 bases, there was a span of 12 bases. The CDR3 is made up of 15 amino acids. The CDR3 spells CASSLAAGGPYEQYF. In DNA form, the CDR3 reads TGCGCCAGCAGCTTGGCGGCCGGGGGACCCTACGAGCAGTACTTC.

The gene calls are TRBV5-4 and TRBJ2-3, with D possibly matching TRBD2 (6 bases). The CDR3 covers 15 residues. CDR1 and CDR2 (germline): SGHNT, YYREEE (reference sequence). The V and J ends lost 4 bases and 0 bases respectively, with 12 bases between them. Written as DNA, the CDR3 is TGTGCCAGCAGCCGACTAGATCCTAGCACAGATACGCAGTATTTT. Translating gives CASSRLDPSTDTQYF.

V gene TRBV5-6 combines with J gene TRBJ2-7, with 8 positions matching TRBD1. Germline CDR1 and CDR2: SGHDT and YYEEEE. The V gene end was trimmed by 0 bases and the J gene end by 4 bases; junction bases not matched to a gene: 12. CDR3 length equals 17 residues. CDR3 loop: CASSLARQGAILYEQYF. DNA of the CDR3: TGTGCCAGCAGCTTGGCCAGGCAGGGGGCAATCTTGTACGAGCAGTACTTC.

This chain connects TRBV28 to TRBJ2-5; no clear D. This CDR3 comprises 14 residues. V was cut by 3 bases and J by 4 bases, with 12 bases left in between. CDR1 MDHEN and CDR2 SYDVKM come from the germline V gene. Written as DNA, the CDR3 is TGTGCCAGCAGTTTGTGGCAGGTTAGAGAGACCCAGTACTTC. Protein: CASSLWQVRETQYF.

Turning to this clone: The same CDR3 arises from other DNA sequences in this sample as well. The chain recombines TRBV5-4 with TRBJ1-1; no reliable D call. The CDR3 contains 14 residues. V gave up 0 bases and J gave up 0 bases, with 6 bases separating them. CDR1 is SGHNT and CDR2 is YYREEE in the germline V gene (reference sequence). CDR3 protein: CASSLGQVNTEAFF. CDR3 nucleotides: TGTGCCAGCAGCTTGGGGCAGGTGAACACTGAAGCTTTCTTT.

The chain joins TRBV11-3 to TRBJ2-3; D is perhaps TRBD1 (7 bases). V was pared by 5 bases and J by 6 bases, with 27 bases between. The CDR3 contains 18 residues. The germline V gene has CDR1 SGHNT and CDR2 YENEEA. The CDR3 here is CASSLHKLDRPEGDTQYF. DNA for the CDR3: TGTGCCAGCAGCCTACATAAACTGGACAGGCCGGAGGGGGATACGCAGTATTTT.

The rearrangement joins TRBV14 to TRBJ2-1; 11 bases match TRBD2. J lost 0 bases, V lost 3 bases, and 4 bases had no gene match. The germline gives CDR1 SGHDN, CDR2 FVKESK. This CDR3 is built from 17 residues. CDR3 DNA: TGTGCCAGCAGCCATCTAACTAGCGGGAGCTCCTACAATGAGCAGTTCTTC. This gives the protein CASSHLTSGSSYNEQFF.

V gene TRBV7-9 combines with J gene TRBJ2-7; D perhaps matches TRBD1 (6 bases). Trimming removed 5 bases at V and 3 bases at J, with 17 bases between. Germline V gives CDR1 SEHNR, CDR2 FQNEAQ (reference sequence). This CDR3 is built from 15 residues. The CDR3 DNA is TGTGCCAGCAGCACGTCCGGGACAAAACTCTACGAGCAGTACTTC. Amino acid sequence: CASSTSGTKLYEQYF.

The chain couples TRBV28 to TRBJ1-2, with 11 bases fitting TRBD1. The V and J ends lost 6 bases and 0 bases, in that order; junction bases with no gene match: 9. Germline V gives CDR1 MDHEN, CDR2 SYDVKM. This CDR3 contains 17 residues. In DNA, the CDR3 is TGTGCCAGCAGGGGGCTGTGGGACAGGGGGACTAACTATGGCTACACCTTC. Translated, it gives CASRGLWDRGTNYGYTF.

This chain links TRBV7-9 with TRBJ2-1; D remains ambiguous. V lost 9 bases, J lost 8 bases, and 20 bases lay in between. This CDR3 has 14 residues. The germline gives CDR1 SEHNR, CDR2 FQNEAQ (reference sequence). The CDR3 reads CASRRTGQVDEQFF. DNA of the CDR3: TGTGCCAGTAGACGGACCGGGCAGGTGGATGAGCAGTTCTTC.

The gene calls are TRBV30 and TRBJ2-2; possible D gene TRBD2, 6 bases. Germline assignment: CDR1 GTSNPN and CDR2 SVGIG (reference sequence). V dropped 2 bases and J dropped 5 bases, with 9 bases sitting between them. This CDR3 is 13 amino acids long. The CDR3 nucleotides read TGTGCCTGGAGTTTGGGGGGTACCGGGGAGCTGTTTTTT. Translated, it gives CAWSLGGTGELFF.

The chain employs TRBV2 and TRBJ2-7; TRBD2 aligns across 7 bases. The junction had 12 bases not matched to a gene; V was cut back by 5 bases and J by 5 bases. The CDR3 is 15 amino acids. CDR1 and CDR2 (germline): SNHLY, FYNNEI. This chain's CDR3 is CASSQRGSTSHEQYF. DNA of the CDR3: TGTGCCAGCAGTCAGCGGGGATCAACGTCCCACGAGCAGTACTTC.